Listed below are T cell receptor beta chains from one sample, sequenced in a study of cytomegalovirus exposure and HLA in healthy donors. The assay was immunoSEQ multiplex PCR, and TCRdb's table has in-frame clones only and misses some. The repertoire includes tens of thousands of clones, roughly 96% of them detected once, and 0.6% to 0.85% sits in the top ten. The sequencing input was PBMCs. The receptors originated from a man aged 18 to 29 in good health and CMV-seronegative. Both conserved end residues are part of each CDR3.

V gene: TRBV4-1; J gene: TRBJ2-7; CDR3 protein: CASSQALGRYEQYF
V gene: TRBV2; J gene: TRBJ1-5; CDR3 protein: CASREQGFSNQPQHF
V gene: TRBV25-1; J gene: TRBJ2-1; CDR3 protein: CAVGTVGFNEQFF
V gene: TRBV2; J gene: TRBJ1-5; CDR3 protein: CACTGENQPQHF
V gene: TRBV5-8; J gene: TRBJ1-4; CDR3 protein: CASSEGQTTNEKLFF
V gene: TRBV5-4; J gene: TRBJ1-2; CDR3 protein: CASSLGSGGGYGYTF
V gene: TRBV27; J gene: TRBJ2-7; CDR3 protein: CASSLQGVTFYEQYF
V gene: TRBV28; J gene: TRBJ1-5; CDR3 protein: CASSLMEGEQPQHF
V gene: TRBV7-9; J gene: TRBJ2-3; CDR3 protein: CASSLGAGGPDTQYF
V gene: TRBV5-6; J gene: TRBJ2-3; CDR3 protein: CASSSGTGGILAGTDTQYF
V gene: TRBV5-1; J gene: TRBJ2-3; CDR3 protein: CASSLTGGRTDTQYF
V gene: TRBV4-1; J gene: TRBJ1-2; CDR3 protein: CASSHWTGQGYTF
V gene: TRBV5-4; J gene: TRBJ1-2; CDR3 protein: CASRSPGQGARDYGYTF
V gene: TRBV5-1; J gene: TRBJ2-3; CDR3 protein: CASRETGADTQYF
V gene: TRBV5-5; J gene: TRBJ1-4; CDR3 protein: CASSLERGEKLFF
V gene: TRBV27; J gene: TRBJ2-7; CDR3 protein: CASSLSSLKSSYEQYF
V gene: TRBV27; J gene: TRBJ2-3; CDR3 protein: CASSFHLAGRTDTQYF
V gene: TRBV10-3; J gene: TRBJ2-1; CDR3 protein: CAISELQTSKQFF
V gene: TRBV11-2; J gene: TRBJ2-2; CDR3 protein: CASSLESGIPGELFF
V gene: TRBV28; J gene: TRBJ1-5; CDR3 protein: CASSLLGGSSNQPQHF
V gene: TRBV27; J gene: TRBJ2-3; CDR3 protein: CASSLSSGRASGTDTQYF
V gene: TRBV6-5; J gene: TRBJ2-3; CDR3 protein: CASSLAGVTDTQYF
V gene: TRBV15; J gene: TRBJ1-5; CDR3 protein: CATSRAGDGSNQPQHF
V gene: TRBV15; J gene: TRBJ1-5; CDR3 protein: CATSRVPTGGQPQHF
V gene: TRBV6-5; J gene: TRBJ2-5; CDR3 protein: CASSYRSRGETQYF
V gene: TRBV11-3; J gene: TRBJ2-3; CDR3 protein: CASSLFQADTQYF
V gene: TRBV10-3; J gene: TRBJ1-4; CDR3 protein: CAISESPRDRGGTNEKLFF
V gene: TRBV19; J gene: TRBJ2-1; CDR3 protein: CASSIGVNEQFF
V gene: TRBV6-5; J gene: TRBJ1-2; CDR3 protein: CASSFGQGINYGYTF
V gene: TRBV2; J gene: TRBJ2-3; CDR3 protein: CASSVTSGSEYF
V gene: TRBV10-3; J gene: TRBJ2-1; CDR3 protein: CAISVSQRVSYNEQFF
V gene: TRBV5-1; J gene: TRBJ2-4; CDR3 protein: CASSFTGRAKNIQYF
V gene: TRBV4-1; J gene: TRBJ1-1; CDR3 protein: CASSQASGGVGDTEAFF
V gene: TRBV30; J gene: TRBJ2-5; CDR3 protein: CAWSGHGTTKETQYF
V gene: TRBV7-6; J gene: TRBJ2-5; CDR3 protein: CASSSSAYQETQYF
V gene: TRBV28; J gene: TRBJ2-7; CDR3 protein: CASSLSSSYEQYF
V gene: TRBV27; J gene: TRBJ1-2; CDR3 protein: CASSARTGHGYTF